This passage covers 17 T cell receptor beta chains from one sample sequenced in a study of blood T cell repertoires in COVID-19. Sequenced by immunoSEQ multiplex PCR; TCRdb stores in-frame clones only, minus some. The table includes 110,000 or so clones, over 75% detected once. Material: peripheral blood. These receptor sequences come from a man in his forties or fifties with acute or convalescent COVID-19.

This chain links TRBV19 with TRBJ1-3; 7 bases are a match to TRBD1. V lost 8 bases, J lost 0 bases, and 7 bases stayed unmatched. Germline V gene lookup returns CDR1 LNHDA and CDR2 SQIVND (reference sequence). This CDR3 is 15 amino acids long. The CDR3 here is CASGQQGLSGNTIYF. CDR3 nucleotides: TGTGCCAGTGGGCAACAGGGGCTCTCTGGAAACACCATATATTTT.

CDR3 in amino acids: CASSQEGVLGTEAFF. The CDR3 DNA reads TGCGCCAGCAGCCAAGAAGGGGTTTTGGGCACTGAAGCTTTCTTT. This chain joins TRBV4-1 and TRBJ1-1; possibly TRBD1 for D (5 bases). CDR3 length: 15 amino acids. Germline CDR1 reads MGHRA; CDR2 reads YSYEKL. V dropped 0 bases and J dropped 4 bases, with 12 bases sitting between them.

In this sample, this clone turned up many times. This chain joins TRBV7-9 and TRBJ2-1, with D uncertain. V dropped 5 bases and J dropped 7 bases, with 12 bases sitting between them. Germline V CDR1 and CDR2: SEHNR, FQNEAQ (reference sequence). The CDR3 has 13 amino acids. The CDR3 spells CASSPIGLNEQFF. The CDR3 DNA reads TGTGCCAGCAGCCCCATTGGGCTGAATGAGCAGTTCTTC.

The table lists this clone with a few counts. The V and J genes are TRBV11-2 and TRBJ2-7; D possibly corresponds to TRBD1 (7 bases). Germline CDR1 is SGHAT and CDR2 is FQNNGV. With 4 bases removed from V and 0 bases from J, the gap between germline ends came to 13 bases. The CDR3 runs to 15 residues. The CDR3 here is CASSSRRDSSYEQYF. The CDR3 nucleotides are TGTGCCAGCAGCTCTCGGCGGGACAGCTCCTACGAGCAGTACTTC.

This sequence joins TRBV24-1 and TRBJ2-3, with D tentatively TRBD1 (5 bases). Germline values: CDR1 KGHDR, CDR2 SFDVKD. The CDR3 is 13 residues long. V gave up 4 bases and J gave up 6 bases, with 10 bases separating them. The CDR3 protein is CATSERQIDTQYF. The CDR3 DNA is TGTGCCACCAGTGAGAGACAGATCGATACGCAGTATTTT.

The J gene is TRBJ2-4, the V gene TRBV3-1 (or the pseudogene TRBV3-2); a possible D gene is TRBD2 (6 bases). Germline loops: CDR1 LGHDT, CDR2 YNNKEL (reference sequence). The germline V and J ends were trimmed by 8 bases and 9 bases, with 11 bases remaining between them. CDR3 length equals 11 residues. DNA of the CDR3: TGTGCCAGCGGGGGGTCTGGCATTCAGTACTTC. Encoded protein: CASGGSGIQYF.

This clone was detected only once. CDR3 sequence: CASSSGTGGMNEQFF. The CDR3 bases are TGCGCCAGCAGTTCAGGGACAGGGGGCATGAATGAGCAGTTCTTC. The chain has TRBV5-1 and TRBJ2-1, with TRBD1 matching over 12 bases. CDR3 length: 15 residues. The V gene end was trimmed by 5 bases and the J gene end by 7 bases; junction bases not matched to a gene: 7. CDR1 and CDR2 from the germline V gene are SGHRS and YFSETQ.

The chain couples TRBV6-5 to TRBJ2-7, with 7 bases that match TRBD1. CDR3 length: 15 residues. V was clipped by 6 bases and J by 3 bases; unmatched bases: 11. CDR1 and CDR2 (germline): MNHEY, SVGAGI. The CDR3 loop reads CASSQNPRGFYEQYF. The DNA for the CDR3 is TGTGCCAGCAGCCAAAACCCCAGGGGGTTCTACGAGCAGTACTTC.

The chain links TRBV28 to TRBJ1-4; D perhaps matches TRBD1 (5 bases). CDR1 is MDHEN, CDR2 SYDVKM, per germline. V dropped 6 bases and J dropped 8 bases, with 13 bases sitting between them. This CDR3 comprises 13 residues. The CDR3 nucleotides are TGTGCCAGCAGGAACGGGGGGGAGGAAAAACTGTTTTTT. Translating gives CASRNGGEEKLFF.

The genes are TRBV25-1 and TRBJ1-5, with 8 bases that match TRBD1. The germline gives CDR1 MGHDK, CDR2 SYGVNS. CDR3 size: 16 residues. The ends lost 2 bases at V and 2 bases at J; junction bases unmatched: 5. CDR3 sequence (DNA): TGTGCCAGCAGTGAAGGGGGGACAGGCGGCAATCAGCCCCAGCATTTT. The encoded protein is CASSEGGTGGNQPQHF.

This clone was picked up one time. The CDR3 DNA follows: TGTGCCAGCAGCGCAGGTATGGCCTATGGCTACACCTTC. It specifies CASSAGMAYGYTF. The chain combines TRBV9 with TRBJ1-2; D call uncertain. The CDR3 runs 13 residues. Germline V gives CDR1 SGDLS, CDR2 YYNGEE. V dropped 3 bases and J dropped 4 bases, with 10 bases sitting between them.

The chain employs TRBV6-6 and TRBJ1-3; no reliable D call. The V end was cut by 8 bases, the J end by 5 bases, with 10 bases between. Germline assignment: CDR1 MNHNY and CDR2 SVGAGI (reference sequence). The CDR3 totals 12 residues. The CDR3 region has the DNA TGTGCCAGCGCACGGGAAAGAAACACCATATATTTT. It specifies CASARERNTIYF.

This chain uses TRBV9 with TRBJ1-2, with 9 bases identical to TRBD1. Germline V gives CDR1 SGDLS, CDR2 YYNGEE. Germline trimming cut 3 bases from V and 4 bases from J; bases unmatched to any gene: 4. This CDR3 is 14 amino acids long. The CDR3 DNA follows: TGTGCCAGCAGCGGCGGGACAGGGCCCTATGGCTACACCTTC. This encodes CASSGGTGPYGYTF.

V and J are TRBV5-1 and TRBJ1-1; no reliable D call. Germline-derived CDR1 and CDR2 are SGHRS and YFSETQ. The CDR3 consists of 15 residues. Trimming removed 5 bases at V and 1 base at J, with 15 bases between. The CDR3 protein is CASSYRPAGNTEAFF. In DNA, the CDR3 is TGCGCCAGCAGTTATCGACCGGCGGGGAACACTGAAGCTTTCTTT.

This chain links TRBV6-6 with TRBJ1-5; the D is unclear. Trimming took off 2 bases at V and 3 bases at J, with 8 bases between the two ends. CDR3 length: 14 residues. Per the germline V gene, CDR1 is MNHNY and CDR2 is SVGAGI (reference sequence). The CDR3 sequence: CASSYMEINQPQHF. The DNA for the CDR3 is TGTGCCAGCAGTTACATGGAGATCAATCAGCCCCAGCATTTT.

This clone was seen just once. Additional DNA sequences in this sample encode the identical CDR3. The chain joins TRBV3-1 (or the pseudogene TRBV3-2) to TRBJ1-6, with 8 bases matching TRBD1. This CDR3 has 15 residues. Per the germline V gene, CDR1 is LGHDT and CDR2 is YNNKEL (reference sequence). J lost 10 bases, V lost 1 base, and 6 bases had no gene match. The CDR3 sequence is CASSQGNRGNSPLHF. For the CDR3, the DNA is TGTGCCAGCAGCCAAGGGAACAGGGGGAACTCACCCCTCCACTTT.

V gene TRBV7-2 combines with J gene TRBJ2-3; D is ambiguous. CDR1 and CDR2 (germline): SGHTA, FQGNSA. The CDR3 contains 11 residues. V shed 4 bases and J shed 6 bases, with 5 bases lying between them. The CDR3 protein is CASSSLDTQYF. DNA of the CDR3: TGTGCCAGCAGCTCCCTGGATACGCAGTATTTT.